The sequence of this T cell receptor beta chain was determined in a study of PD-L1 blockade in urothelial cancer. Turning to the study itself: It was at some point between 2014 and 2016 that patients started atezolizumab at 1,200 mg intravenously every 3 weeks. Each participant's history included 0 to 3 prior chemotherapy regimens. Timepoints chosen for blood analysis were 3 weeks (second dose) and 6 weeks after treatment start. Blood samples contained a median 141,255 T cells.

Germline CDR1 reads SGHAT; CDR2 reads FQNNGV. CDR3 length: 14 residues. V dropped 3 bases and J dropped 5; count of bases not matched to a gene: 4. This clone is a singleton in its sample. Produced via immunoSEQ multiplex PCR; TCRdb's table is partial and in-frame only. This table has over 20,000 clones, roughly 89% appearing once. Noted time point: peripheral blood 6 weeks after treatment start. This sample comprised PBMCs, obtained around atezolizumab (anti-PD-L1) treatment. The TCR originated in an older woman with urothelial cancer. The chain recombines TRBV11-2 with TRBJ2-3, with 8 bases aligning to TRBD1. This chain's CDR3 is CASSFDRGGDTQYF. The CDR3 DNA reads TGTGCCAGCAGCTTTGACAGGGGTGGAGATACGCAGTATTTT.